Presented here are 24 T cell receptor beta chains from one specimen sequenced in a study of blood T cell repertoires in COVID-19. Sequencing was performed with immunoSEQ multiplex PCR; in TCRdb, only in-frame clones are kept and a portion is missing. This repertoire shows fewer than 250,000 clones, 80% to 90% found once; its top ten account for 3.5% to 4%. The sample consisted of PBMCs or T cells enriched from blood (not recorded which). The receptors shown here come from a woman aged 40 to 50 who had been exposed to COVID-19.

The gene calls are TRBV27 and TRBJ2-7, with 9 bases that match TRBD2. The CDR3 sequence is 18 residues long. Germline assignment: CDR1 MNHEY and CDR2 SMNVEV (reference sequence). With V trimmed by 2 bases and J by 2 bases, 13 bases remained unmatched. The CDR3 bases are TGTGCCAGCAGTTTACGGGACCCCAGCGGGGGGAATCCCTACGAGCAGTACTTC. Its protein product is CASSLRDPSGGNPYEQYF.

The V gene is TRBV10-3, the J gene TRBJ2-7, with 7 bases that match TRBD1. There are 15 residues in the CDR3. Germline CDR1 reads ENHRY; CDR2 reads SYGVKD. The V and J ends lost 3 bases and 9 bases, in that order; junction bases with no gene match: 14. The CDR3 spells CAISDSTGAETRQYF. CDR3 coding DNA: TGTGCCATCAGTGATTCCACAGGGGCCGAGACAAGGCAGTACTTC.

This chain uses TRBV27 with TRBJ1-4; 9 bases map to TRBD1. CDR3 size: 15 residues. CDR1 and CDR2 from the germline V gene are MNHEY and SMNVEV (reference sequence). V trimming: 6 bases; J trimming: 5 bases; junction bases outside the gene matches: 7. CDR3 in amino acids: CASSIGQGTNEKLFF. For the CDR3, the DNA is TGTGCCAGCAGCATAGGACAGGGGACAAATGAAAAACTGTTTTTT. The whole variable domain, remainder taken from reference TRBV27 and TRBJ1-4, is EAQVTQNPRYLITVTGKKLTVTCSQNMNHEYMSWYRQDPGLGLRQIYYSMNVEVTDKGDVPEGYKVSRKEKRNFPLILESPSPNQTSLYFCASSIGQGTNEKLFFGSGTQLSVL.

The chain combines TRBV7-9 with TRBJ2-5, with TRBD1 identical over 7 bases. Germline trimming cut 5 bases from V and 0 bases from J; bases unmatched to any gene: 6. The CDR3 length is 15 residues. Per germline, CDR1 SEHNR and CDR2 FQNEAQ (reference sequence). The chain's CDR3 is CASSLRQGYQETQYF. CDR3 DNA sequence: TGTGCCAGCAGCCTCCGACAGGGTTACCAAGAGACCCAGTACTTC.

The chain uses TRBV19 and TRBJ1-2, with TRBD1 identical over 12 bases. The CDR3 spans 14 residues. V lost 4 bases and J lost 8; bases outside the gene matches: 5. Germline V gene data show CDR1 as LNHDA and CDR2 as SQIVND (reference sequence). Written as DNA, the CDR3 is TGTGCCAGTAGTACTCGGGACAGGGGGCGAGGCTACACCTTC. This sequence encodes CASSTRDRGRGYTF.

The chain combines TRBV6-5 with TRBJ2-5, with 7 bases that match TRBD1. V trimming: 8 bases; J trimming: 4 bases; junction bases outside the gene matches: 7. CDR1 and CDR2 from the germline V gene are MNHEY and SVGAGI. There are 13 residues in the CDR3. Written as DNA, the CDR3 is TGTGCCAGCCTTGGCAGGACAGGAGAGACCCAGTACTTC. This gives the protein CASLGRTGETQYF.

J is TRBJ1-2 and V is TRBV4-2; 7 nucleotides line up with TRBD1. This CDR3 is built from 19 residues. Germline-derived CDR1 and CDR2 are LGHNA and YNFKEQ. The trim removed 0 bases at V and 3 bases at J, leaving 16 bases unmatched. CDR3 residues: CASSQDLWGTEFNYYGYTF. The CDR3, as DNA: TGTGCCAGCAGCCAAGATCTTTGGGGGACAGAATTCAATTACTATGGCTACACCTTC.

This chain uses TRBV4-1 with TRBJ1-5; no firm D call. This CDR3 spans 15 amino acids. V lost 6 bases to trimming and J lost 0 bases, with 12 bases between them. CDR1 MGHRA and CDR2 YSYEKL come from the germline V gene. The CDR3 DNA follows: TGCGCCAGCAGGTACGGAGTGGATAGCAATCAGCCCCAGCATTTT. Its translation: CASRYGVDSNQPQHF.

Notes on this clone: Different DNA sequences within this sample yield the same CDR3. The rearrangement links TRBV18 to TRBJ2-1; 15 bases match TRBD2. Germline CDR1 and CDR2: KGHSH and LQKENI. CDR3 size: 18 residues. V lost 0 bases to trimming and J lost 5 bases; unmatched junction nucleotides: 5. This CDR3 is CASSPPGLAGGPDNEQFF. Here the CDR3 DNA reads TGTGCCAGCTCACCACCGGGACTAGCGGGGGGACCGGACAATGAGCAGTTCTTC.

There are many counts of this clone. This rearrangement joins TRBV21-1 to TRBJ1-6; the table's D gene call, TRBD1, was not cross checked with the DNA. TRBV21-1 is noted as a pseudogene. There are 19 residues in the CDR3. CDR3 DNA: TGTGCCAGCAGCATCCTTTCCCGGGACAGGAGCTCCTATAATTCACCCCTCCACTTT. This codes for CASSILSRDRSSYNSPLHF.

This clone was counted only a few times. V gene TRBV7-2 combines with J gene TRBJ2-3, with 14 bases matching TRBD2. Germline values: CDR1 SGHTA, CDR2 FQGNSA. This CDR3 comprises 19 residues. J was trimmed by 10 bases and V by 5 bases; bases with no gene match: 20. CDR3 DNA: TGTGCCAGCAGCCCTAAGACTAGCGGGGGGGCCTCGCCCAACATTGCGCAGTATTTT. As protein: CASSPKTSGGASPNIAQYF.

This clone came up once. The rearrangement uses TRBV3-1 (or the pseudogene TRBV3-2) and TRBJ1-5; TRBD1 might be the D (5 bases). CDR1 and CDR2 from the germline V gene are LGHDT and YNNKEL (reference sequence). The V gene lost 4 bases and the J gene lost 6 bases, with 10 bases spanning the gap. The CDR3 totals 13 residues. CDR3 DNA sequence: TGTGCCAGCAGCCTGGAGGGGAGTCAGCCCCAGCATTTT. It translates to CASSLEGSQPQHF.

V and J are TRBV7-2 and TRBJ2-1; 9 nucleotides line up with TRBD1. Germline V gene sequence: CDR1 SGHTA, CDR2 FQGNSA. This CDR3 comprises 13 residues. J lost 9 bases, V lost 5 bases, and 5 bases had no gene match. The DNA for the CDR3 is TGTGCCAGCAGCGTTGGACAGGGGCGTGAGCAGTTCTTC. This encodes CASSVGQGREQFF.

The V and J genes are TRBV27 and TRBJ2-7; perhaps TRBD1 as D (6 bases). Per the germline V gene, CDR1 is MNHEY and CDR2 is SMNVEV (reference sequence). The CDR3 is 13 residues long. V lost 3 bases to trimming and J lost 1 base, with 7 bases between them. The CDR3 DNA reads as TGTGCCAGCAGTTTTCAGGGGTCCTACGAGCAGTACTTC. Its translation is CASSFQGSYEQYF.

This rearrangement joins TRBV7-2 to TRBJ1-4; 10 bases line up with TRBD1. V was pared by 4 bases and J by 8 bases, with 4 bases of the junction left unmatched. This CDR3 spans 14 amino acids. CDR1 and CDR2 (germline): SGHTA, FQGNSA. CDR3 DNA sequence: TGTGCCAGCAGCTCGGACAGGGGGTACGAAAAACTGTTTTTT. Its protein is CASSSDRGYEKLFF. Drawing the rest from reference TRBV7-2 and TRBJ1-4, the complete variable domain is GAGVSQSPSNKVTEKGKDVELRCDPISGHTALYWYRQSLGQGLEFLIYFQGNSAPDKSGLPSDRFSAERTGGSVSTLTIQRTQQEDSAVYLCASSSDRGYEKLFFGSGTQLSVL.

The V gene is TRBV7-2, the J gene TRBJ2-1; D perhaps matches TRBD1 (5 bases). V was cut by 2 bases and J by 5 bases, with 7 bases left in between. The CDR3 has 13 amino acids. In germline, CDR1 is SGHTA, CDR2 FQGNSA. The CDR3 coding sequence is TGTGCCAGCAGCTTAAGGGGAAACAATGAGCAGTTCTTC. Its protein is CASSLRGNNEQFF.

CDR3 DNA sequence: TGTGCCAGCAGTTTGCAGGGGCGAGAAGAGACCCAGTACTTC. Amino acid sequence: CASSLQGREETQYF. This rearrangement joins TRBV6-5 to TRBJ2-5; D might be TRBD1 (6 bases). The V end lost 4 bases, the J end lost 3 bases, and 12 bases lay between the germline ends. This CDR3 contains 14 residues. CDR1 and CDR2 from the germline V gene are MNHEY and SVGAGI.

CDR3 residues: CAATAQSRGAAEAFF. DNA of the CDR3: TGTGCCGCAACGGCCCAATCCCGGGGGGCGGCTGAAGCTTTCTTT. The chain uses TRBV19 and TRBJ1-1, with TRBD1 as a possible D gene (6 bases). Trimming left V 11 bases short and J 6 bases short, with 25 bases between. This CDR3 region has 15 residues. From germline, CDR1 is LNHDA and CDR2 SQIVND (reference sequence).

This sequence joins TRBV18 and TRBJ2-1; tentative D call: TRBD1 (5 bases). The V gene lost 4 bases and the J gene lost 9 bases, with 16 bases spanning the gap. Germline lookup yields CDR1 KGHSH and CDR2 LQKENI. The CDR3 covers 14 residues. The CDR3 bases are TGTGCCAGCTCACAGGGGCGGTCTACCGGTGAGCAGTTCTTC. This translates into CASSQGRSTGEQFF.

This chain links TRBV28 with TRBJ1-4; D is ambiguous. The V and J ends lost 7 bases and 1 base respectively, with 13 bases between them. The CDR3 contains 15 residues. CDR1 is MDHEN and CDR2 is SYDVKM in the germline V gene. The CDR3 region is CASTPRRITNEKLFF. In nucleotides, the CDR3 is TGTGCCAGCACCCCCAGGCGTATAACTAATGAAAAACTGTTTTTT.

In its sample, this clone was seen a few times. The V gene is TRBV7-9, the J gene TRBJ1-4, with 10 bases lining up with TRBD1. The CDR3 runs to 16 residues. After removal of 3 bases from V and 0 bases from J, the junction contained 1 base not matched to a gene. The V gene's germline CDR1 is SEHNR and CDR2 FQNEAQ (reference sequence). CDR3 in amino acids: CASSLGTGATNEKLFF. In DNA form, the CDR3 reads TGTGCCAGCAGCTTGGGGACAGGGGCAACTAATGAAAAACTGTTTTTT.

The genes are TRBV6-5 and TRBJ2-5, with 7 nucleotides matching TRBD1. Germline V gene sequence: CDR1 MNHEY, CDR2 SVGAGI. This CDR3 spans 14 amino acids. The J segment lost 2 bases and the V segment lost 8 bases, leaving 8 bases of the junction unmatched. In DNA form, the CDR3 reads TGTGCCAGCGGATCGGGACAGAGTCAAGAGACCCAGTACTTC. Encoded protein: CASGSGQSQETQYF.

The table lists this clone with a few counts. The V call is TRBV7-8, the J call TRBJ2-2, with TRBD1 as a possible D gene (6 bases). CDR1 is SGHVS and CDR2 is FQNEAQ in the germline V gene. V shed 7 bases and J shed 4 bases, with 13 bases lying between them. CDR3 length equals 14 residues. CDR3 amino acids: CASTRQGTTGELFF. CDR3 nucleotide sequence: TGTGCCAGCACCCGGCAGGGGACCACCGGGGAGCTGTTTTTT.

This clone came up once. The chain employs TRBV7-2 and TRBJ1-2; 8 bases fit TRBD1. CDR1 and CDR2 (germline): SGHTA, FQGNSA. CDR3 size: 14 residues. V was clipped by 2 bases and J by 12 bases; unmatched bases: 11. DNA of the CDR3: TGTGCCAGCAGCTTATTAGGACAGGGCGGGGGCCACACCTTC. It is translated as CASSLLGQGGGHTF.